These 14 T cell receptor beta chains came from one sample sequenced in a study of OX40 agonist ivuxolimab in advanced cancers. The data were produced by immunoSEQ multiplex PCR, yet TCRdb's version contains in-frame clones alone and is incomplete. The profile shows 40,000 to 45,000 clones, around 84% of them singletons. This specimen was CD4+ or CD8+ T cells sorted from blood, taken in a trial of the OX40 agonist ivuxolimab. The receptors originated from an adult with an advanced solid tumor such as melanoma, head and neck, liver or kidney cancer.

The chain employs TRBV7-8 and TRBJ1-4; D not resolved. The CDR3 has 12 residues. Looked up from germline, CDR1 is SGHVS and CDR2 is FQNEAQ. The V gene lost 2 bases and the J gene lost 8 bases, with 6 bases spanning the gap. The CDR3 here is CASSLLGEKLFF. The DNA of the CDR3 is TGTGCCAGCAGCTTACTAGGGGAAAAACTGTTTTTT.

This sequence joins TRBV25-1 and TRBJ1-2; tentative D call: TRBD1 (6 bases). V lost 4 bases to trimming and J lost 10 bases, with 10 bases between them. The CDR3 length is 11 residues. Looked up from germline, CDR1 is MGHDK and CDR2 is SYGVNS. CDR3 DNA: TGTGCCAGCAGTGCCGGACAGCACTACACCTTC. Its protein is CASSAGQHYTF.

The J gene is TRBJ2-1, the V gene TRBV7-8, with 12 bases aligning to TRBD2. This CDR3 has 16 residues. CDR1 is SGHVS, CDR2 FQNEAQ, per germline. With 1 base clipped from V and 8 bases from J, the junction kept 6 bases outside the gene matches. CDR3 in DNA: TGTGCCAGCAGCTTAGTTCCTAGCGGGGGGGCTCATGAGCAGTTCTTC. Translating it yields CASSLVPSGGAHEQFF.

V usage is TRBV7-6 and J usage is TRBJ2-2; a possible D gene is TRBD2 (6 bases). This CDR3 is built from 15 residues. V gave up 5 bases and J gave up 1 base, with 11 bases separating them. Per the germline V gene, CDR1 is SGHVS and CDR2 is FNYEAQ. The CDR3, as DNA: TGTGCCAGCAGCGAAGGGACTCGGAACACCGGGGAGCTGTTTTTT. Its protein product is CASSEGTRNTGELFF.

CDR3 amino acids: CASRRDSNYEQYV. CDR3 nucleotides: TGTGCCAGCCGAAGGGACAGCAACTACGAGCAGTACGTC. The rearrangement joins TRBV18 to TRBJ2-7; TRBD1 agrees at 7 bases. Trimming took 8 bases from V and 3 from J; bases not matched to a gene: 7. Germline lookup yields CDR1 KGHSH and CDR2 LQKENI. This CDR3 has 13 residues.

The V and J genes are TRBV27 and TRBJ1-3; D unresolved. CDR3 size: 14 residues. Trimming removed 7 bases from V and 0 bases from J, with 10 bases in between. Germline V gene lookup returns CDR1 MNHEY and CDR2 SMNVEV (reference sequence). The CDR3 reads CASTTAPSGNTIYF. As DNA, the CDR3 is TGTGCCAGCACTACGGCCCCCTCTGGAAACACCATATATTTT.

The chain recombines TRBV27 with TRBJ2-7, with D tentatively TRBD1 (5 bases). CDR3 length: 15 residues. Germline assignment: CDR1 MNHEY and CDR2 SMNVEV (reference sequence). The V end lost 5 bases, the J end lost 6 bases, and 20 bases lay between the germline ends. The CDR3 loop is CASSTRAGSLSEQYV. DNA for the CDR3: TGTGCCAGCAGTACCCGGGCAGGGTCCCTCTCCGAGCAGTACGTC.

This rearrangement joins TRBV6-5 to TRBJ2-7, with D possibly matching TRBD2 (5 bases). CDR1 and CDR2 from the germline V gene are MNHEY and SVGAGI. With 5 bases removed from V and 7 bases from J, the gap between germline ends came to 15 bases. CDR3 length: 13 residues. The CDR3 spells CASSEVEGAEQYV. Here the CDR3 DNA reads TGTGCCAGCAGTGAAGTCGAGGGAGCGGAGCAGTACGTC.

The chain joins TRBV4-3 to TRBJ2-6, with 9 bases identical to TRBD2. The germline gives CDR1 LGHNA, CDR2 YSLEER. The V segment lost 1 base and the J segment 0 bases; nucleotides outside the gene matches: 7. The CDR3 is made up of 19 amino acids. The CDR3 DNA reads TGCGCCAGCAGCCAAGGTGTAGCGGGGGCCAGCTCTGGGGCCAACGTCCTGACTTTC. As protein: CASSQGVAGASSGANVLTF.

This clone was seen a few times. The chain combines TRBV15 with TRBJ1-3; no definite D call. Trimming pared 0 bases from V and 4 bases from J, leaving 4 bases between. The CDR3 is 13 amino acids. Germline values: CDR1 LNHNV, CDR2 YYDKDF (reference sequence). The CDR3 DNA follows: TGTGCCACCAGCAGAGACACAGGAAACACCATATATTTT. Translated, it gives CATSRDTGNTIYF.

The chain has TRBV27 and TRBJ1-2; D unresolved. The CDR3 has 15 residues. Deletions cut 3 bases from V and 6 bases from J, with 17 bases between. CDR1 and CDR2 (germline): MNHEY, SMNVEV (reference sequence). The CDR3 DNA reads as TGTGCCAGCAGTTTGTGGACGGATGGTAGAAATGGCTACACCTTC. This encodes CASSLWTDGRNGYTF.

This clone was seen a few times. The chain uses TRBV21-1 and TRBJ2-3; the table's D gene call, TRBD1, was not cross checked with the DNA. TRBV21-1 is deemed a pseudogene. The CDR3 covers 15 residues. The CDR3, as DNA: TGTGCCAGCAGCATCCGGGACAAGGGCACAGATACGCAGTATTTT. It codes for CASSIRDKGTDTQYF.

The chain joins TRBV7-6 to TRBJ2-3; 8 bases are shared with TRBD2. Germline lookup yields CDR1 SGHVS and CDR2 FNYEAQ. The V segment lost 4 bases and the J segment 2 bases; nucleotides outside the gene matches: 8. The CDR3 is 16 residues long. CDR3 nucleotides: TGTGCCAGCAGCTCTAGCGGGTCGCTTCACACAGATACGCAGTATTTT. This encodes CASSSSGSLHTDTQYF.

This clone was seen only once. Additional DNA sequences in this sample encode the identical CDR3. The CDR3 DNA follows: TGCGCCAGCAGCCAAGAAGGAAGGGCCCAAGAGACCCAGTACTTC. It encodes CASSQEGRAQETQYF. This sequence joins TRBV4-1 and TRBJ2-5; D unclear. The CDR3 extends over 15 amino acids. Germline V gives CDR1 MGHRA, CDR2 YSYEKL. Trimming stripped 0 bases from V and 1 base from J, with 9 bases between.